The 30 T cell receptor beta chains below all came from one sample that was sequenced in a study of blood T cell repertoires in COVID-19. Clones were sequenced by immunoSEQ multiplex PCR, and TCRdb holds only the in-frame ones, with some missing. The sample shows about 130,000 clones, about 82% of them seen only once. The sequenced sample was peripheral blood. These receptors came from a human donor in a cohort sampled during active COVID-19.

This chain uses TRBV6-5 with TRBJ1-2; D gene ambiguous. Germline CDR1 is MNHEY and CDR2 is SVGAGI. With 6 bases removed from V and 3 bases from J, the gap between germline ends came to 11 bases. The CDR3 has 13 residues. CDR3 nucleotide sequence: TGTGCCAGCAGGCTCAACGGGGACTATGGCTACACCTTC. Translated: CASRLNGDYGYTF.

The chain joins TRBV19 to TRBJ1-1; no clear D gene. The CDR3 consists of 13 residues. V gave up 3 bases and J gave up 1 base, with 6 bases separating them. CDR1 LNHDA and CDR2 SQIVND come from the germline V gene (reference sequence). CDR3 in DNA: TGTGCCAGTAGTATTTACTGGAACACTGAAGCTTTCTTT. Its translation is CASSIYWNTEAFF.

The V call is TRBV7-6, the J call TRBJ1-3; D is possibly TRBD1 (5 bases). V was clipped by 4 bases and J by 0 bases, with 13 bases between them. Germline values: CDR1 SGHVS, CDR2 FNYEAQ. CDR3 length equals 16 residues. The CDR3 spells CASSSQGWGSGNTIYF. CDR3 coding DNA: TGTGCCAGCAGCTCCCAGGGTTGGGGCTCTGGAAACACCATATATTTT. Together with reference TRBV7-6 and TRBJ1-3, the CDR3 gives the full variable domain: GAGVSQSPRYKVTKRGQDVALRCDPISGHVSLYWYRQALGQGPEFLTYFNYEAQQDKSGLPNDRFSAERPEGSISTLTIQRTEQRDSAMYRCASSSQGWGSGNTIYFGEGSWLTVV.

V and J are TRBV9 and TRBJ2-2; 13 nucleotides align to TRBD2. This CDR3 is built from 19 residues. Germline CDR1 SGDLS, CDR2 YYNGEE. Unmatched junction bases numbered 8, after V lost 3 bases and J lost 0 bases. The DNA of the CDR3 is TGTGCCAGCAGCGCGAAATCGGGACTAGCGGGACCGAACACCGGGGAGCTGTTTTTT. This sequence encodes CASSAKSGLAGPNTGELFF.

The V call is TRBV11-2, the J call TRBJ1-2; TRBD1 matches at 8 bases. The V and J ends lost 5 bases and 6 bases, in that order; junction bases with no gene match: 17. CDR1 and CDR2 (germline): SGHAT, FQNNGV. The CDR3 sequence is 17 residues long. This CDR3 reads CASSMGRQGPTRDGYTF. CDR3 DNA sequence: TGTGCCAGCAGCATGGGGAGACAGGGGCCCACGCGGGATGGCTACACCTTC.

This clone was counted once. This rearrangement joins TRBV28 to TRBJ1-2, with 7 bases matching TRBD1. V lost 7 bases to trimming and J lost 2 bases; unmatched junction nucleotides: 10. Germline V gene sequence: CDR1 MDHEN, CDR2 SYDVKM. This CDR3 spans 15 amino acids. The CDR3 loop reads CASKVGGGRNYGYTF. The CDR3, as DNA: TGTGCCAGCAAGGTAGGGGGCGGGCGGAACTATGGCTACACCTTC.

Of note for this clone: In the same sample, other DNA sequences code for this CDR3. This chain links TRBV11-2 with TRBJ2-7; 9 bases are shared with TRBD2. Trimming cost V 4 bases and J 4 bases; bases outside gene matches: 5. This CDR3 region has 14 residues. Germline V gives CDR1 SGHAT, CDR2 FQNNGV. This CDR3 is CASSSGAGGYEQYF. DNA for the CDR3: TGTGCCAGCAGCTCAGGGGCGGGGGGGTACGAGCAGTACTTC.

The rearrangement links TRBV9 to TRBJ2-2; possibly TRBD2 for D (6 bases). The V gene lost 3 bases and the J gene lost 7 bases, with 7 bases spanning the gap. The CDR3 runs to 12 residues. Germline V gene data show CDR1 as SGDLS and CDR2 as YYNGEE. The CDR3 here is CASSAEGGELFF. CDR3 nucleotides: TGTGCCAGCAGCGCGGAGGGCGGGGAGCTGTTTTTT.

This chain connects TRBV7-9 to TRBJ2-7; TRBD2 matches at 8 bases. In germline, CDR1 is SEHNR, CDR2 FQNEAQ (reference sequence). Trimming removed 7 bases from V and 5 bases from J; junction bases left unmatched: 16. The CDR3 is 16 amino acids. CDR3 DNA: TGTGCCAGCACTTTACGGGGTAGCGGGATACTGGACGAGCAGTACTTC. Encoded protein: CASTLRGSGILDEQYF. Combining the CDR3 with reference TRBV7-9 and TRBJ2-7 gives the whole variable domain DTGVSQNPRHKITKRGQNVTFRCDPISEHNRLYWYRQTLGQGPEFLTYFQNEAQLEKSRLLSDRFSAERPKGSFSTLEIQRTEQGDSAMYLCASTLRGSGILDEQYFGPGTRLTVT.

The chain links TRBV28 to TRBJ2-7; D may be TRBD2 (6 bases). Looked up from germline, CDR1 is MDHEN and CDR2 is SYDVKM. The CDR3 has 14 amino acids. V lost 6 bases to trimming and J lost 4 bases, with 16 bases between them. The CDR3 sequence is CASRGTGQFYEQYF. DNA for the CDR3: TGTGCCAGCAGGGGGACTGGACAATTTTACGAGCAGTACTTC.

The V call is TRBV19, the J call TRBJ2-2, with D perhaps matching TRBD1 (6 bases). The CDR3 sequence is 14 residues long. Germline CDR1 reads LNHDA; CDR2 reads SQIVND (reference sequence). V lost 6 bases and J lost 0, with 8 bases in between. CDR3 loop: CASSRQANTGELFF. CDR3 nucleotide sequence: TGTGCCAGTAGCCGACAGGCGAACACCGGGGAGCTGTTTTTT.

The chain uses TRBV6-5 and TRBJ2-7; D is uncertain. The germline gives CDR1 MNHEY, CDR2 SVGAGI. V was trimmed by 7 bases and J by 0 bases, leaving 4 bases between them. The CDR3 contains 11 residues. Here the CDR3 reads CASTHSYEQYF. The CDR3 coding sequence is TGTGCCAGCACACACTCCTACGAGCAGTACTTC.

The rearrangement joins TRBV2 to TRBJ2-1; a possible D gene is TRBD2 (6 bases). The CDR3 has 15 amino acids. Germline loops: CDR1 SNHLY, CDR2 FYNNEI. V was cut by 0 bases and J by 9 bases, with 15 bases left in between. As DNA, the CDR3 is TGTGCCAGCAGTGAAGCCCAATCGGGAGAATCTGAGCAGTTCTTC. Its translation: CASSEAQSGESEQFF.

As regards this clone: Other DNA sequences in the same sample also yield this CDR3. V and J are TRBV7-2 and TRBJ2-7; possible D gene TRBD2, 6 bases. This CDR3 comprises 12 residues. Trimming removed 4 bases at V and 4 bases at J, with 8 bases between. Germline V gives CDR1 SGHTA, CDR2 FQGNSA. The CDR3 sequence: CASSSGAYEQYF. Written as DNA, the CDR3 is TGTGCCAGCAGCTCGGGAGCTTACGAGCAGTACTTC.

V and J are TRBV6-5 and TRBJ2-7; 10 nucleotides agree with TRBD2. J was trimmed by 6 bases and V by 6 bases; bases with no gene match: 5. The CDR3 spans 13 residues. Germline V gives CDR1 MNHEY, CDR2 SVGAGI. The CDR3 region has the DNA TGTGCCAGCAGACTAGCGGGAATGGGCGAGCAGTACTTC. Translation gives CASRLAGMGEQYF.

In DNA, the CDR3 is TGTGCCAGTAGTATATCAGCGGGAGGAGGTAGGGAAGAGACCCAGTACTTC. This sequence encodes CASSISAGGGREETQYF. The chain uses TRBV19 and TRBJ2-5; 9 bases agree with TRBD2. The CDR3 runs to 17 residues. Germline CDR1 LNHDA, CDR2 SQIVND (reference sequence). Trimming removed 2 bases from V and 3 bases from J; junction bases left unmatched: 10.

The chain is built from TRBV5-1 and TRBJ2-7; tentative D call: TRBD2 (6 bases). V lost 4 bases to trimming and J lost 7 bases, with 21 bases between them. CDR1 is SGHRS, CDR2 YFSETQ, per germline. CDR3 size: 15 residues. The CDR3 here is CASSPRGGALDEQYF. In DNA, the CDR3 is TGCGCCAGCAGCCCTCGCGGAGGGGCTCTGGATGAGCAGTACTTC.

V and J are TRBV2 and TRBJ1-5; 7 bases match TRBD1. The CDR3 loop spans 13 amino acids. The V gene end was trimmed by 11 bases and the J gene end by 0 bases; junction bases not matched to a gene: 4. CDR1 and CDR2 from the germline V gene are SNHLY and FYNNEI. The CDR3, as DNA: TGTGCCGGAACAGGGGATAGCAATCAGCCCCAGCATTTT. It translates to CAGTGDSNQPQHF.

V and J are TRBV7-9 and TRBJ2-5, with 7 positions matching TRBD1. Germline V gene sequence: CDR1 SEHNR, CDR2 FQNEAQ (reference sequence). J was trimmed by 3 bases and V by 6 bases; bases with no gene match: 10. The CDR3 sequence is 15 residues long. The CDR3 is CASSFPRDREETQYF. As DNA, the CDR3 is TGTGCCAGCAGTTTCCCCCGGGACAGAGAAGAGACCCAGTACTTC.

The chain employs TRBV7-9 and TRBJ2-1; 11 bases map to TRBD2. This CDR3 comprises 16 residues. Germline CDR1 and CDR2: SEHNR and FQNEAQ (reference sequence). V lost 6 bases, J lost 8 bases, and 12 bases stayed unmatched. CDR3 region: CASRPSTSGSFDEQFF. The CDR3 DNA sequence: TGTGCCAGCAGGCCCTCCACTAGCGGGAGTTTCGATGAGCAGTTCTTC.

The V and J genes are TRBV9 and TRBJ1-1, with a tentative D call TRBD1 (5 bases). The CDR3 spans 15 residues. Germline lookup yields CDR1 SGDLS and CDR2 YYNGEE. The germline V and J ends were trimmed by 4 bases and 3 bases, with 16 bases remaining between them. The CDR3 DNA reads as TGTGCCAGCAGCCCCTCCCAGGGTACGTACACTGAAGCTTTCTTT. Protein: CASSPSQGTYTEAFF.

The V gene is TRBV18, the J gene TRBJ2-2; perhaps TRBD2 as D (6 bases). Germline V gene data show CDR1 as KGHSH and CDR2 as LQKENI. The CDR3 length is 15 residues. The V gene lost 6 bases and the J gene lost 3 bases, with 14 bases spanning the gap. The CDR3 spells CASSRSEGHTGELFF. CDR3 nucleotides: TGTGCCAGCTCCCGCTCGGAGGGGCACACCGGGGAGCTGTTTTTT.

The chain is built from TRBV18 and TRBJ1-1; 7 bases are a match to TRBD1. Germline CDR1 KGHSH, CDR2 LQKENI. V lost 5 bases, J lost 1 base, and 4 bases stayed unmatched. The CDR3 has 14 residues. CDR3 sequence (DNA): TGTGCCAGCTCATCCCAGGGGGGGAACACTGAAGCTTTCTTT. As protein: CASSSQGGNTEAFF.

The chain is built from TRBV11-3 and TRBJ2-5, with D possibly matching TRBD1 (5 bases). Germline CDR1 reads SGHNT; CDR2 reads YENEEA. The CDR3 sequence is 14 residues long. The V and J ends lost 5 bases and 0 bases respectively, with 10 bases between them. CDR3 sequence: CASSKQGYQETQYF. In DNA, the CDR3 is TGTGCCAGCAGCAAGCAGGGATACCAAGAGACCCAGTACTTC.

The genes are TRBV4-3 and TRBJ2-7, with D perhaps TRBD1 (5 bases). Deletions cut 4 bases from V and 2 bases from J, with 18 bases between. Germline V CDR1 and CDR2: LGHNA, YSLEER. The CDR3 spans 16 residues. The CDR3 coding sequence is TGCGCCAGCAGCCTAAGATACATAGGGGCCCCCTACGAGCAGTACTTC. Its protein product is CASSLRYIGAPYEQYF.

This chain connects TRBV7-9 to TRBJ2-1; 10 bases agree with TRBD2. Losses at the gene ends were 3 bases for V and 4 bases for J; bases not matched to a gene: 3. Looked up from germline, CDR1 is SEHNR and CDR2 is FQNEAQ (reference sequence). CDR3 length: 15 residues. Here the CDR3 reads CASSFTSGAYNEQFF. CDR3 DNA sequence: TGTGCCAGCAGCTTTACTAGCGGGGCATACAATGAGCAGTTCTTC.

The V gene is TRBV19, the J gene TRBJ2-7, with TRBD2 identical over 10 bases. Germline V CDR1 and CDR2: LNHDA, SQIVND (reference sequence). The CDR3 runs 15 residues. V gave up 5 bases and J gave up 3 bases; unmatched junction bases: 7. CDR3 loop: CASSPSGSFLYEQYF. DNA of the CDR3: TGTGCCAGTAGTCCTAGCGGGAGTTTTCTCTACGAGCAGTACTTC. Full variable domain (remainder filled in from reference TRBV19 and TRBJ2-7): DGGITQSPKYLFRKEGQNVTLSCEQNLNHDAMYWYRQDPGQGLRLIYYSQIVNDFQKGDIAEGYSVSREKKESFPLTVTSAQKNPTAFYLCASSPSGSFLYEQYFGPGTRLTVT.

In DNA, the CDR3 is TGTGCCAGCAGCAAGAGGGCATGGGGGCCCCACACAGATACGCAGTATTTT. Its protein is CASSKRAWGPHTDTQYF. The V and J genes are TRBV28 and TRBJ2-3, with D tentatively TRBD1 (6 bases). The germline V and J ends were trimmed by 6 bases and 2 bases, with 21 bases remaining between them. This CDR3 contains 17 residues. Per the germline V gene, CDR1 is MDHEN and CDR2 is SYDVKM.

The chain couples TRBV5-1 to TRBJ1-1; the D gene is possibly TRBD1 (5 bases). The CDR3 sequence is 15 residues long. CDR1 and CDR2 from the germline V gene are SGHRS and YFSETQ. V lost 0 bases and J 2 bases, leaving 11 bases between the germline ends. The CDR3 spells CASSLDYRPNTEAFF. CDR3 sequence (DNA): TGCGCCAGCAGCTTGGACTACAGGCCAAACACTGAAGCTTTCTTT. Filled out from reference TRBV5-1 and TRBJ1-1, the complete variable domain reads KAGVTQTPRYLIKTRGQQVTLSCSPISGHRSVSWYQQTPGQGLQFLFEYFSETQRNKGNFPGRFSGRQFSNSRSEMNVSTLELGDSALYLCASSLDYRPNTEAFFGQGTRLTVV.

There are a few counts of this clone. V and J are TRBV27 and TRBJ2-6; TRBD2 might be the D (5 bases). Germline values: CDR1 MNHEY, CDR2 SMNVEV (reference sequence). The CDR3 is made up of 15 amino acids. Trimming removed 3 bases from V and 4 bases from J, with 10 bases in between. CDR3 residues: CASSLGAYGANVLTF. The CDR3 DNA follows: TGTGCCAGCAGTTTGGGAGCTTACGGGGCCAACGTCCTGACTTTC.